This T cell receptor (beta chain) was identified during a study of T cell repertoires in cytomegalovirus infection. J was trimmed by 5 bases and V by 0 bases; bases with no gene match: 11. CDR3 size: 17 residues. Germline-derived CDR1 and CDR2 are MNHEY and SVGEGT. Study findings and constraints: The cumulative frequency of public TCR beta families identified carriers of CMV plus the relevant HLA.

This clonotype was seen only a few times. The antigen is unknown. TCRdb itself ran the reads through MiXCR, one entry per CDR3 protein. The sample includes some 560,000 distinct CDR3 sequences, around two fifths of them seen just once. The V gene is TRBV6-2 or TRBV6-3, the J gene TRBJ2-3; 7 bases line up with TRBD1. The receptor's source is a human donor in good health (CMV status not recorded). Some clones in this sample may be carry-over from other donors' samples. The sequencing used cultured PBMCs, collected from culture after CMV antigen stimulation. DNA of the CDR3: TGTGCCAGCAGTTACTCCGGGACAGTGGGACCCGGAGATACGCAGTATTTT. Amino acids: CASSYSGTVGPGDTQYF.